The rows below give T cell receptor beta chains drawn from one sample of a study of blood T cell repertoires in COVID-19. TCRdb's copy holds only in-frame clones and misses some; the assay was immunoSEQ multiplex PCR. The repertoire holds 44,000 or so clones, with roughly 90% as singletons. The sequencing sample was made of peripheral blood. These receptors all come from a human donor in a cohort sampled during active COVID-19. CDR3s include the opening cysteine and the closing phenylalanine or tryptophan. The D gene is left open where the match is weak. The size entry is marked missing in some rows and otherwise reads once, few, many or a size class.

cdr3_aa,cdr3_nt,j_call,cdr3_length,clone_size,v_call,d_call
CASSLRYEQYF,TGTGCCAGCAGTCTACGCTACGAGCAGTACTTC,TRBJ2-7,11,.,TRBV28,.
CASSIKERRDSTSGYTF,TGTGCCAGCTCGATAAAAGAAAGGAGGGATTCGACCTCTGGCTACACCTTC,TRBJ1-2,17,.,TRBV5-3,.
CASSSRGQPQHF,TGTGCCAGCAGCTCTAGGGGCCAGCCCCAGCATTTT,TRBJ1-5,12,.,TRBV5-8,.
CASSIGTGDLSYEQYF,TGTGCCAGTAGTATAGGTACAGGGGACCTATCCTACGAGCAGTACTTC,TRBJ2-7,16,few,TRBV19,TRBD1
CASSESRAGGHSEQYF,TGCGCCAGCAGTGAGTCGCGGGCGGGGGGGCATAGCGAGCAGTACTTC,TRBJ2-7,16,.,TRBV10-1,TRBD2
CASSQEGQGGSPLHF,TGTGCCAGCAGCCAAGAAGGACAGGGTGGTTCACCCCTCCACTTT,TRBJ1-6,15,.,TRBV3-1/TRBV3-2,TRBD1
CASSSAGGVNSGNTIYF,TGCGCCAGCAGTTCGGCCGGTGGAGTAAACTCTGGAAACACCATATATTTT,TRBJ1-3,17,.,TRBV5-1,.
CASSVGNREWNTEAFF,TGTGCCAGCAGCGTTGGCAACAGGGAATGGAACACTGAAGCTTTCTTT,TRBJ1-1,16,.,TRBV9,.
CASSVGQGLTGELFF,TGTGCCAGCAGCGTGGGACAGGGGCTTACCGGGGAGCTGTTTTTT,TRBJ2-2,15,.,TRBV5-6,TRBD1
CASSTYRSGAYNEQFF,TGTGCCAGCAGCACCTACCGTAGCGGGGCTTACAATGAGCAGTTCTTC,TRBJ2-1,16,.,TRBV5-6,TRBD2
CASSLGTSGGPGSYETQYF,TGCGCCAGCAGCTTGGGGACTAGCGGGGGCCCAGGATCTTATGAGACCCAGTACTTC,TRBJ2-5,19,once,TRBV5-1,TRBD2
CASSERQGSRLQETQYF,TGTGCCAGCAGTGAGAGACAGGGCTCCCGTTTACAAGAGACCCAGTACTTC,TRBJ2-5,17,.,TRBV6-1,TRBD1
CASSIGLAEQYF,TGTGCCAGCAGCATTGGACTCGCCGAGCAGTACTTC,TRBJ2-7,12,.,TRBV6-6,.
CASPPRDRDYGYTF,TGTGCCAGCCCCCCCCGCGACAGGGACTATGGCTACACCTTC,TRBJ1-2,14,.,TRBV19,TRBD1
CASSRGWGELFF,TGTGCCAGCAGCCGAGGGTGGGGGGAGCTGTTTTTT,TRBJ2-2,12,few,TRBV6-5,.
CASSFFNQPQHF,TGTGCCAGCAGCTTCTTCAATCAGCCCCAGCATTTT,TRBJ1-5,12,.,TRBV5-8,.
CASSLGQSSYNEQFF,TGTGCCAGCAGCTTAGGACAGAGCTCCTACAATGAGCAGTTCTTC,TRBJ2-1,15,.,TRBV11-3,.
CASSRRAPGETQYF,TGTGCCAGCAGCCGTCGAGCACCCGGGGAGACCCAGTACTTC,TRBJ2-5,14,.,TRBV3-1/TRBV3-2,.
CASSPRVAGGADTQYF,TGTGCCAGCAGCCCTCGGGTAGCGGGGGGTGCTGATACGCAGTATTTT,TRBJ2-3,16,.,TRBV3-1/TRBV3-2,TRBD2
CASSLLAGGLEQFF,TGTGCCAGCAGCTTACTAGCGGGGGGTCTCGAGCAGTTCTTC,TRBJ2-1,14,.,TRBV5-5,TRBD2
CASSVDGVVAFF,TGTGCCAGCAGCGTAGACGGAGTGGTAGCTTTCTTT,TRBJ1-1,12,.,TRBV9,.
CASSDRGTYSPLHF,TGTGCCAGCAGTGACAGGGGCACGTATTCACCCCTCCACTTT,TRBJ1-6,14,few,TRBV2,.
CALPAGSNEKLFF,TGTGCCTTGCCGGCAGGTTCAAATGAAAAACTGTTTTTT,TRBJ1-4,13,once,TRBV30,.
CASSSSGRQYF,TGTGCCAGCAGTTCCAGCGGGAGGCAGTATTTT,TRBJ2-3,11,.,TRBV6-2/TRBV6-3,TRBD2
CASSVRQGGEKLFF,TGTGCCAGCAGCGTCCGACAGGGGGGTGAAAAACTGTTTTTT,TRBJ1-4,14,.,TRBV9,TRBD1
CASSRALRQGAGSQAFF,TGTGCCAGCAGTCGAGCCTTAAGACAGGGGGCGGGTAGTCAAGCTTTCTTT,TRBJ1-1,17,.,TRBV27,TRBD1
CASSSGTGGYTF,TGTGCCAGCAGTTCCGGGACAGGGGGCTACACCTTC,TRBJ1-2,12,few,TRBV6-5,TRBD1
CASSLYGTGANYGYTF,TGTGCCAGCAGCTTATACGGGACAGGGGCTAACTATGGCTACACCTTC,TRBJ1-2,16,.,TRBV5-6,TRBD1
CASSLAGITGELFF,TGTGCCAGCAGCTTAGCAGGGATCACCGGGGAGCTGTTTTTT,TRBJ2-2,14,few,TRBV11-2,.
CASSPQTGLNQPQHF,TGTGCCAGCAGCCCCCAGACAGGTCTTAATCAGCCCCAGCATTTT,TRBJ1-5,15,.,TRBV7-2,.
CAWRANYEQYF,TGTGCCTGGAGGGCCAACTACGAGCAGTACTTC,TRBJ2-7,11,.,TRBV30,.
CASSYPSGGASGNEQFF,TGTGCCAGCAGTTACCCTAGCGGGGGGGCTAGTGGGAATGAGCAGTTCTTC,TRBJ2-1,17,.,TRBV6-2/TRBV6-3,TRBD2
CASSSGQAFNQPQHF,TGTGCCAGCAGCTCAGGACAGGCCTTCAATCAGCCCCAGCATTTT,TRBJ1-5,15,.,TRBV7-2,TRBD1
CASSPYSPVSGYNEQFF,TGTGCCAGTAGTCCGTACTCCCCCGTCTCCGGCTACAATGAGCAGTTCTTC,TRBJ2-1,17,.,TRBV19,.
CASSFPGLAYDEQFF,TGCGCCAGCAGCTTTCCAGGACTAGCGTACGATGAGCAGTTCTTC,TRBJ2-1,15,.,TRBV5-1,TRBD2
CASSPGTGGQQPQHF,TGTGCCAGCTCACCGGGGACAGGGGGCCAACAGCCCCAGCATTTT,TRBJ1-5,15,few,TRBV18,TRBD1
CASSFNDRGWGYTF,TGTGCCAGCAGCTTCAATGACCGGGGATGGGGCTACACCTTC,TRBJ1-2,14,.,TRBV7-9,.
CASTAGLAGGPLYNEQFF,TGCGCCAGCACGGCAGGGCTAGCGGGGGGGCCCCTTTACAATGAGCAGTTCTTC,TRBJ2-1,18,.,TRBV10-1,TRBD2
CASKGRLAGTYEQYF,TGTGCCAGCAAAGGGAGGCTAGCGGGGACCTACGAGCAGTACTTC,TRBJ2-7,15,once,TRBV2,TRBD2
CASSLALSSGANVLTF,TGTGCCAGCAGCTTGGCCCTGAGCTCTGGGGCCAACGTCCTGACTTTC,TRBJ2-6,16,.,TRBV5-4,.
CASSQDPGGTDTQYF,TGCGCCAGCAGCCAAGACCCGGGGGGCACAGATACGCAGTATTTT,TRBJ2-3,15,.,TRBV4-3,.
CASSVGGTGGYEQYF,TGTGCCAGCAGCGTAGGTGGGACAGGGGGCTACGAGCAGTACTTC,TRBJ2-7,15,.,TRBV9,TRBD1
CASISQSSYNEQFF,TGTGCCAGCATCAGTCAAAGCTCCTACAATGAGCAGTTCTTC,TRBJ2-1,14,.,TRBV25-1,.
CASSVSSGALNEQFF,TGCGCCAGCAGCGTATCTAGCGGGGCCCTCAATGAGCAGTTCTTC,TRBJ2-1,15,.,TRBV5-1,TRBD2
CSVVEGTGVHEQYF,TGCAGCGTTGTAGAGGGTACAGGGGTCCACGAGCAGTACTTC,TRBJ2-7,14,.,TRBV29-1,TRBD1
CASSFMGEGGETQYF,TGTGCCAGCAGTTTCATGGGGGAGGGTGGAGAGACCCAGTACTTC,TRBJ2-5,15,once,TRBV27,TRBD2
CASRLAGYEQYF,TGTGCCAGCAGACTAGCGGGGTACGAGCAGTACTTC,TRBJ2-7,12,.,TRBV2,TRBD2
CASRQTIDPAQYF,TGTGCCAGCAGGCAGACAATAGACCCCGCCCAGTACTTC,TRBJ2-5,13,.,TRBV7-2,.
CASSQRGEKLFF,TGTGCCAGCAGCCAGCGAGGGGAAAAACTGTTTTTT,TRBJ1-4,12,.,TRBV3-1/TRBV3-2,.
CASRQVPRLAGGQETQYF,TGTGCCAGCAGACAGGTCCCCCGACTAGCGGGGGGGCAGGAGACCCAGTACTTC,TRBJ2-5,18,.,TRBV13,TRBD2
CASSVDGRKETQYF,TGTGCCAGCAGCGTAGATGGTAGAAAAGAGACCCAGTACTTC,TRBJ2-5,14,once,TRBV9,.
CASSPGPDTQYF,TGTGCCAGCAGCCCGGGTCCCGATACGCAGTATTTT,TRBJ2-3,12,.,TRBV3-1/TRBV3-2,.